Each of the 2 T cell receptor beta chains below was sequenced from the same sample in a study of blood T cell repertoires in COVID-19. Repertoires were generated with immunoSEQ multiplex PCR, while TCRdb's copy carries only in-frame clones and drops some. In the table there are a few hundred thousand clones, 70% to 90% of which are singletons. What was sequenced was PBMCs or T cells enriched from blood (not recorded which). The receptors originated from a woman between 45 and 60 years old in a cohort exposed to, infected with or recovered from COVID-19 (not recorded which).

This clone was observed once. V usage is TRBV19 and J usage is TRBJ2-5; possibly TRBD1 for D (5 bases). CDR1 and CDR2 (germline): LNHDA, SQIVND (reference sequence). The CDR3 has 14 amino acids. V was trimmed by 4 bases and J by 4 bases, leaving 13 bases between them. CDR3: CASSTLQGRETQYF. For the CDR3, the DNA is TGTGCCAGTAGTACCCTTCAGGGCAGAGAGACCCAGTACTTC. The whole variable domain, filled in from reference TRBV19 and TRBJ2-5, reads DGGITQSPKYLFRKEGQNVTLSCEQNLNHDAMYWYRQDPGQGLRLIYYSQIVNDFQKGDIAEGYSVSREKKESFPLTVTSAQKNPTAFYLCASSTLQGRETQYFGPGTRLLVL.

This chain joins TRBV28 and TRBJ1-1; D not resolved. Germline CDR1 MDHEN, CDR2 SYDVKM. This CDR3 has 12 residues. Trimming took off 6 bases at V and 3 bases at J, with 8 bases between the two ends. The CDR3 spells CASSWADTEAFF. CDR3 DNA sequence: TGTGCCAGCAGCTGGGCAGACACTGAAGCTTTCTTT.